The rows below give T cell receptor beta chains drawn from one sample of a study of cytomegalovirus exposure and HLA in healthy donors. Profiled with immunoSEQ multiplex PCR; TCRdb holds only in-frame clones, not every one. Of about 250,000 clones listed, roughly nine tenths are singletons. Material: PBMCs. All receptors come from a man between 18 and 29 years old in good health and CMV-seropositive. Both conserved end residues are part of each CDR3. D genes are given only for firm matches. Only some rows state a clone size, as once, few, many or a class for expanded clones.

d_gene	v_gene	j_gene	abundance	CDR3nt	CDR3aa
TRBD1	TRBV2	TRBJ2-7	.	TGTGCCAGCAGTGTGGGACAGGGGTACGAGCAGTACTTC	CASSVGQGYEQYF
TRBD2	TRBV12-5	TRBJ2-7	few	TGTGCTAGTGGTTTAAGCGGGGTGAATTTCCTCTACGAGCAGTACTTC	CASGLSGVNFLYEQYF
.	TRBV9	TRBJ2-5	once	TGTGCCAGCAGCGTAGGAGGGCTCCAAGAGACCCAGTACTTC	CASSVGGLQETQYF
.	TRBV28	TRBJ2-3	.	TGTGCCAGCAGTTTTTACGGACTCGGCACAGATACGCAGTATTTT	CASSFYGLGTDTQYF
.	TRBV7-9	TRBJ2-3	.	TGTGCCTTCAGGGTAGCAGGCACAGATACGCAGTATTTT	CAFRVAGTDTQYF
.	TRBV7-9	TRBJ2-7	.	TGTGCCAGCAGCTTAGGGTCGGGCGAGCAGTACTTC	CASSLGSGEQYF
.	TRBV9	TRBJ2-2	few	TGTGCCAGCCGGGCGTACACCGGGGAGCTGTTTTTT	CASRAYTGELFF
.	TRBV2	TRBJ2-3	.	TGTGCCAGCAAAACCGGGACGCCGGGGGCAGATACGCAGTATTTT	CASKTGTPGADTQYF
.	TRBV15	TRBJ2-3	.	TGTGCCACCAGCAGAGAGTTTCGAGGGTCAGATACGCAGTATTTT	CATSREFRGSDTQYF
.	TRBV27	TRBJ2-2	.	TGTGCCAGCAGTTTCCTTTTGGGCGGGGAGCTGTTTTTT	CASSFLLGGELFF
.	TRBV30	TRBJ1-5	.	TGTGCCTGGAGTGTGGCAGTCCTGGGGGCCCAGCATTTT	CAWSVAVLGAQHF
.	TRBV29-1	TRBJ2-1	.	TGCAGCGTGGACCTAGCGTACAATGAGCAGTTCTTC	CSVDLAYNEQFF
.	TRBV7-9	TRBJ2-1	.	TGTGCCAGCAGCCCCCCCGGGAGCAATGAGCAGTTCTTC	CASSPPGSNEQFF
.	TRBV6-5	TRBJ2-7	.	TGTGCCAGCAGTTACAGGGGCGAATCCTACGAGCAGTACTTC	CASSYRGESYEQYF
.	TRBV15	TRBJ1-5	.	TGTGCCACCAGCAGCAGGGATAGCAATCAGCCCCAGCATTTT	CATSSRDSNQPQHF
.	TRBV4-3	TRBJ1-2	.	TGCGCCAGCAGCCCCTCAAGGGCAGGGATCTATGGCTACACCTTC	CASSPSRAGIYGYTF
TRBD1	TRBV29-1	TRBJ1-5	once	TGCAGCGTCCAGACAGGGAGGCTTCAGCCCCAGCATTTT	CSVQTGRLQPQHF
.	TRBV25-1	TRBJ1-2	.	TGTGCCAGCAGCGAATTTGGGGTTGAGACGAACTATGGCTACACCTTC	CASSEFGVETNYGYTF
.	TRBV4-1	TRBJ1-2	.	TGCGCCAGCAGCCAGCAGGGGAACCAACCCTACTATGGCTACACCTTC	CASSQQGNQPYYGYTF
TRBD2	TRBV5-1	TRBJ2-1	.	TGCGCCAGCAGCCCAGGACTAGCGGGATACAATGAGCAGTTCTTC	CASSPGLAGYNEQFF
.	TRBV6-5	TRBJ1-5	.	TGTGCCAGCAGTTACTCGAAGGGGCGAGTTCAGCCCCAGCATTTT	CASSYSKGRVQPQHF
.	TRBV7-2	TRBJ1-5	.	TGTGCCAGCAGCTTAGATTCAGTGAGCAATCAGCCCCAGCATTTT	CASSLDSVSNQPQHF
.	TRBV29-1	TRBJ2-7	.	TGCAGCGTCCACACAGGGTTGCTAAGCGAGCAGTACTTC	CSVHTGLLSEQYF
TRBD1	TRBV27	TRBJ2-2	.	TGTGCCAGCAGTTTGAACAGGGGAACCGGGGAGCTGTTTTTT	CASSLNRGTGELFF
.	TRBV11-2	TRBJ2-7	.	TGTGCCAGCAGCTTAGGTGGATCGGAGTACGAGCAGTACTTC	CASSLGGSEYEQYF
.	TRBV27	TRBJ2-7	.	TGTGCCAGCAGTTGGGACTTTTCCTCCTCCTACGAGCAGTACTTC	CASSWDFSSSYEQYF
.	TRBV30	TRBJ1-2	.	TGTGCCTGCCCCGGACAGCAGAACGTCTATGGCTACACCTTC	CACPGQQNVYGYTF
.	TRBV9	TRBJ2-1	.	TGTGCCAGCAGCCCCAGGGGAACCTACAATGAGCAGTTCTTC	CASSPRGTYNEQFF
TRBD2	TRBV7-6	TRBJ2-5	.	TGTGCCAGCAGCTTCCATGGACTAGCGGGAGATGGGGCAGAGACCCAGTACTTC	CASSFHGLAGDGAETQYF
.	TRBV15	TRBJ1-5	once	TGTGCCACCAGCCTCCTCAATTGGGGGTCCAGTCAGCCCCAGCATTTT	CATSLLNWGSSQPQHF
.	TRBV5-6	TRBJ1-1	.	TGTGCCAGCAGCTTGGGGGGTACGGCTTTCTTT	CASSLGGTAFF
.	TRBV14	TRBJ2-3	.	TGTGCCAGCAGCCAAAGGGAAAGGGATACGCAGTATTTT	CASSQRERDTQYF
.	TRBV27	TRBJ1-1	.	TGTGCCAGCAGTTTCCGGGTTCGGAACACTGAAGCTTTCTTT	CASSFRVRNTEAFF
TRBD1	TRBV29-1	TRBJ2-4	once	TGCAGCGCCCGACAGGGGACCAAAAACATTCAGTACTTC	CSARQGTKNIQYF
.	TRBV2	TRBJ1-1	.	TGTGCCAGCAGTGGAACAGCTATGAGCACTGAAGCTTTCTTT	CASSGTAMSTEAFF
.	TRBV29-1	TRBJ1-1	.	TGCAGCGTTAAGCTTAGAACTGAAGCTTTCTTT	CSVKLRTEAFF
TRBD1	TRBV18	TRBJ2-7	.	TGTGCCAGCTCTGGGGCAGGGGGTAGTTACGAGCAGTACTTC	CASSGAGGSYEQYF
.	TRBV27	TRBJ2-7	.	TGTGCCAGCAGTATGCTAAGCTCCTACGAGCAGTACTTC	CASSMLSSYEQYF
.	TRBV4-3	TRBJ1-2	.	TGCGCCAGCAGCCAAGTGTTTGGGGAGCTGAAGGGCTATGGCTACACCTTC	CASSQVFGELKGYGYTF
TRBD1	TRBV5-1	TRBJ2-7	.	TGCGCCAGCAGCTTGGGGACAGGGGACGACGAGCAGTACTTC	CASSLGTGDDEQYF
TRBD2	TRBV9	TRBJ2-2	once	TGTGCCAGCAGCGTAGCGACTAGCGGGCGCGGGGAGCTGTTTTTT	CASSVATSGRGELFF
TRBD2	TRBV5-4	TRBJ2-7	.	TGTGCCAGCAGCTCTATAGCGGGAGGGTCCCCGGAGCAGTACTTC	CASSSIAGGSPEQYF
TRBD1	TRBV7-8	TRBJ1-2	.	TGTGCCAGCAGCGTTACCGGGACAGGGATTTATGGCTACACCTTC	CASSVTGTGIYGYTF
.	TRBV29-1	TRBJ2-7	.	TGCAGCGTTGTAGGACAGAGCTCCTACGAGCAGTACTTC	CSVVGQSSYEQYF
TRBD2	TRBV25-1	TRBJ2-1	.	TGTGCCAGCCCACTAGCGTATGAGCAGTTCTTC	CASPLAYEQFF